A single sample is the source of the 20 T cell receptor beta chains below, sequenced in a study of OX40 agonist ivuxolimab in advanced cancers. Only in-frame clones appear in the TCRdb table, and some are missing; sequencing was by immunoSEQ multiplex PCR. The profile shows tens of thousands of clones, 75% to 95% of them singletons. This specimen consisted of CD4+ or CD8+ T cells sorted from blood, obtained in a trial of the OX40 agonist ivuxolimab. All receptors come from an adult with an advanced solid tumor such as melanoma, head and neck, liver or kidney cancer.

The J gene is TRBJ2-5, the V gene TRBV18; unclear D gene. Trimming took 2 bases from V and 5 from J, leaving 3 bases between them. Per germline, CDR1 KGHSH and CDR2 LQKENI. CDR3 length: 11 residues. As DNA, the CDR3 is TGTGCCAGCTCACCAGCGGAGACCCAGTACTTC. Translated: CASSPAETQYF.

The CDR3: CASTISPVPRADTQYF. The CDR3 DNA reads as TGTGCCAGCACTATCTCCCCCGTCCCCCGGGCAGATACGCAGTATTTT. The chain is built from TRBV11-1 and TRBJ2-3, with D unclear. Germline CDR1 reads SGHAT; CDR2 reads FQDESV (reference sequence). V was shortened by 7 bases and J by 4 bases, with 21 bases between the two germline ends. The CDR3 contains 16 residues.

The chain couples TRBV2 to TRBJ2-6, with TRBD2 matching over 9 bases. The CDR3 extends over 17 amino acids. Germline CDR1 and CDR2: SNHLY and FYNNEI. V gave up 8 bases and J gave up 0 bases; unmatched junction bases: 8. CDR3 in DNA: TGTGCCAGCGGGCTAGCGGGAAGGGTCTCTGGGGCCAACGTCCTGACTTTC. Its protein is CASGLAGRVSGANVLTF.

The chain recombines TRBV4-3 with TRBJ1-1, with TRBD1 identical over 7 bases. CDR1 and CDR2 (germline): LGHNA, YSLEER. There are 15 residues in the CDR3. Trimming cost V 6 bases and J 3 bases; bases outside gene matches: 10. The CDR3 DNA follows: TGCGCCAGCAGTTTTACCGACAGGGCGGACACTGAAGCTTTCTTT. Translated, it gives CASSFTDRADTEAFF.

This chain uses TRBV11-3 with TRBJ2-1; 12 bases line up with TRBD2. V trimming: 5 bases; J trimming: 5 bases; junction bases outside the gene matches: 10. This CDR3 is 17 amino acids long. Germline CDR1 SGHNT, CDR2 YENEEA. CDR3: CASSPRLAGVPNNEQFF. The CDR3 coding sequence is TGTGCCAGCAGCCCCCGACTAGCGGGAGTACCCAACAATGAGCAGTTCTTC.

The CDR3 DNA reads as TGTGCCAGCAGCTGGGGGGGTGGGCGGACTCCCTACGAGCAGTACTTC. This gives the protein CASSWGGGRTPYEQYF. The chain combines TRBV11-2 with TRBJ2-7, with 7 bases identical to TRBD2. Losses at the gene ends were 4 bases for V and 2 bases for J; bases not matched to a gene: 11. CDR1 and CDR2 from the germline V gene are SGHAT and FQNNGV. The CDR3 consists of 16 residues.

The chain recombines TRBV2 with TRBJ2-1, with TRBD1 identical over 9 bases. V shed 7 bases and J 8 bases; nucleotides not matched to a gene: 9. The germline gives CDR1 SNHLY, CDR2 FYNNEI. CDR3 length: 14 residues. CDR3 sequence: CASKPGQGQDEQFF. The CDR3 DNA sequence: TGTGCCAGCAAGCCGGGACAGGGACAGGATGAGCAGTTCTTC. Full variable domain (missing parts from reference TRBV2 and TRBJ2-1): EPEVTQTPSHQVTQMGQEVILRCVPISNHLYFYWYRQILGQKVEFLVSFYNNEISEKSEIFDDQFSVERPDGSNFTLKIRSTKLEDSAMYFCASKPGQGQDEQFFGPGTRLTVL.

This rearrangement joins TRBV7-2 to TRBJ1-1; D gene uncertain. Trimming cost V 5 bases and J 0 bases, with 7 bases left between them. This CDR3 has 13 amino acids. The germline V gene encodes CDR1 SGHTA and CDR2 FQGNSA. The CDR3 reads CASSPDLNTEAFF. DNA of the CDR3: TGTGCCAGCAGCCCCGACCTGAACACTGAAGCTTTCTTT. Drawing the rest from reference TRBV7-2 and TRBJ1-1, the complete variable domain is GAGVSQSPSNKVTEKGKDVELRCDPISGHTALYWYRQSLGQGLEFLIYFQGNSAPDKSGLPSDRFSAERTGGSVSTLTIQRTQQEDSAVYLCASSPDLNTEAFFGQGTRLTVV.

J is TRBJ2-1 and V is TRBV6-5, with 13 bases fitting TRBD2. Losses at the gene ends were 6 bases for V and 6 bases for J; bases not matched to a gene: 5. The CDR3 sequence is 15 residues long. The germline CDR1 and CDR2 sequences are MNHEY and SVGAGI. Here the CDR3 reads CASRTLAGGSNEQFF. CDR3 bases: TGTGCCAGCAGAACACTAGCGGGAGGGAGCAATGAGCAGTTCTTC.

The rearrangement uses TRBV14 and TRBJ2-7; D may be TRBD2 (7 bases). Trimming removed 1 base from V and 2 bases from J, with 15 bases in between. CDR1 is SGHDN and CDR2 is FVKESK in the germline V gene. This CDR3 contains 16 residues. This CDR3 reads CASSQALAAGAYEQYF. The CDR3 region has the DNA TGTGCCAGCAGCCAAGCGCTAGCGGCAGGGGCCTACGAGCAGTACTTC. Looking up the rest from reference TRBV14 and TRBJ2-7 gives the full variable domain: EAGVTQFPSHSVIEKGQTVTLRCDPISGHDNLYWYRRVMGKEIKFLLHFVKESKQDESGMPNNRFLAERTGGTYSTLKVQPAELEDSGVYFCASSQALAAGAYEQYFGPGTRLTVT.

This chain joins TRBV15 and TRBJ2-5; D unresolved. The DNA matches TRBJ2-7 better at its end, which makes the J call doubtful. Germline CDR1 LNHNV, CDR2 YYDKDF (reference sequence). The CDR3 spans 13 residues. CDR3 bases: TGTGCCACCAGCCCCCGACTGTTCTACGAGCAGTACTTC. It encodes CATSPRLFYEQYF.

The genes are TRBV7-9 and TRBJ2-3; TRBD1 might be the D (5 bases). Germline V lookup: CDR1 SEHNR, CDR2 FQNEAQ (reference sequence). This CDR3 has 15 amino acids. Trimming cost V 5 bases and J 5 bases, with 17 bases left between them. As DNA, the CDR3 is TGTGCCAGCAGCCAAGGTCTAGGGGCGAGAGATACGCAGTATTTT. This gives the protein CASSQGLGARDTQYF.

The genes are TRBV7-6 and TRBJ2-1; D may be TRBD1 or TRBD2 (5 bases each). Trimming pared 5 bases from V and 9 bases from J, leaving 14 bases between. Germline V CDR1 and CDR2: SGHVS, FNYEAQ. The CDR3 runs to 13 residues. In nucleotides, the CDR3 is TGTGCCAGCAGCCCCGGGGCCCTTCTTGAGCAGTTCTTC. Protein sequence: CASSPGALLEQFF.

CDR3 protein: CASSESYAPPYNEQFF. CDR3 bases: TGCGCCAGCAGTGAGTCTTACGCCCCGCCGTACAATGAGCAGTTCTTC. This chain links TRBV10-1 with TRBJ2-1; D is unclear. CDR1 WNHNN and CDR2 SYGVQD come from the germline V gene (reference sequence). This CDR3 comprises 16 residues. The V and J ends lost 0 bases and 4 bases respectively, with 13 bases between them.

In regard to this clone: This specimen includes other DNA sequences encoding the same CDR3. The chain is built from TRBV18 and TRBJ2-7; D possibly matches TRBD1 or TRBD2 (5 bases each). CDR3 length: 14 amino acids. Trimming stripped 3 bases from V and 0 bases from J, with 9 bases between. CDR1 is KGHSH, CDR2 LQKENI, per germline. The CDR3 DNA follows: TGTGCCAGCTCACCGGGACGCAGCTCCTACGAGCAGTACTTC. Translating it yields CASSPGRSSYEQYF. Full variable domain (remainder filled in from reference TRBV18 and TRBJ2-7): NAGVMQNPRHLVRRRGQEARLRCSPMKGHSHVYWYRQLPEEGLKFMVYLQKENIIDESGMPKERFSAEFPKEGPSILRIQQVVRGDSAAYFCASSPGRSSYEQYFGPGTRLTVT.

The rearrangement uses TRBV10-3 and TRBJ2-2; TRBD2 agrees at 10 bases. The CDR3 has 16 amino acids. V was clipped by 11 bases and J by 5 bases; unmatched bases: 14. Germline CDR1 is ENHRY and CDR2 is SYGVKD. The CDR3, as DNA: TGTGCCTTCCGGGGGAGCGGGAGGGTGGGGACCGGGGAGCTGTTTTTT. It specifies CAFRGSGRVGTGELFF.

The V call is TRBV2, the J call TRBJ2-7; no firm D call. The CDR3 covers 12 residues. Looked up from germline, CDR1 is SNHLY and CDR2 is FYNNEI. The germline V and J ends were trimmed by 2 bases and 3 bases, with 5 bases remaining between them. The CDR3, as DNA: TGTGCCAGCAGTGAAACGGACTACGAGCAGTACTTC. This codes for CASSETDYEQYF.

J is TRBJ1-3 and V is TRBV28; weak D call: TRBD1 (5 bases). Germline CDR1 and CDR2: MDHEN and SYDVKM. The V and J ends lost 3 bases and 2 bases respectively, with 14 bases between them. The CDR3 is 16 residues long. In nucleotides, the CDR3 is TGTGCCAGCAGTTTGCCTTTTGGGGGGGCTGGAAACACCATATATTTT. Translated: CASSLPFGGAGNTIYF.

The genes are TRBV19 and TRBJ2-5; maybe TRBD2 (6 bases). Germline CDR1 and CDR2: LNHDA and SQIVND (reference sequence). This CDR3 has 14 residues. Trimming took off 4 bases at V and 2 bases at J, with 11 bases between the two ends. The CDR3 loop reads CASSTGGLQETQYF. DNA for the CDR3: TGTGCCAGTAGTACGGGCGGACTACAAGAGACCCAGTACTTC. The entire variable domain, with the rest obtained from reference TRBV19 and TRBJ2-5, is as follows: DGGITQSPKYLFRKEGQNVTLSCEQNLNHDAMYWYRQDPGQGLRLIYYSQIVNDFQKGDIAEGYSVSREKKESFPLTVTSAQKNPTAFYLCASSTGGLQETQYFGPGTRLLVL.

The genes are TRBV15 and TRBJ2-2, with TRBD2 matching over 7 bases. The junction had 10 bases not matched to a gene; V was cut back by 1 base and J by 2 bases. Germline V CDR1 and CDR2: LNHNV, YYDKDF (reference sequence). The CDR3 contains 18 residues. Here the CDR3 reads CATSRGWGGSLNTGELFF. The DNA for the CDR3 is TGTGCCACCAGCAGAGGCTGGGGCGGGAGCCTTAACACCGGGGAGCTGTTTTTT.